Below, 3 T cell receptor beta chains from the same sample are listed, as sequenced in a study of blood T cell repertoires in COVID-19. TCRdb's table, derived via immunoSEQ multiplex PCR, lists solely in-frame clones and lacks some. This sample has about 360,000 clones, with around 80% found just once. Sequencing input: peripheral blood. These receptors all stem from a young man with active or convalescent COVID-19.

This clone occurred many times. The J gene is TRBJ2-7, the V gene TRBV5-6; the D is unclear. With 4 bases removed from V and 2 bases from J, the gap between germline ends came to 16 bases. The CDR3 sequence is 15 residues long. Germline CDR1 and CDR2: SGHDT and YYEEEE. In nucleotides, the CDR3 is TGTGCCAGCAGCACTCCCGAGACTGTGACCTACGAGCAGTACTTC. Residues: CASSTPETVTYEQYF.

The CDR3 spells CASSLATGLNEKLFF. CDR3 sequence (DNA): TGCGCCAGCAGCTTGGCGACAGGCCTTAATGAAAAACTGTTTTTT. This chain connects TRBV5-1 to TRBJ1-4, with D maybe TRBD1 (6 bases). This CDR3 spans 15 amino acids. The ends were cut back, 0 bases at V and 4 bases at J, with 10 bases in the middle. Germline V gene data show CDR1 as SGHRS and CDR2 as YFSETQ.

This clone is a singleton in its sample. Other DNA sequences within the sample encode an identical CDR3. This chain connects TRBV19 to TRBJ2-1; 10 bases align to TRBD2. Germline values: CDR1 LNHDA, CDR2 SQIVND (reference sequence). The CDR3 spans 15 residues. After removal of 6 bases from V and 0 bases from J, the junction contained 2 bases not matched to a gene. The CDR3: CASSASGSSYNEQFF. The CDR3 DNA reads TGTGCCAGTAGCGCTAGCGGGAGCTCCTACAATGAGCAGTTCTTC.